This is a list of T cell receptor beta chains from one sample in a study of a mutant IDH1 vaccine in newly diagnosed glioma. No antigen has been identified for these receptors. Here immunoSEQ multiplex PCR was the method, and the copy in TCRdb shows in-frame clones only, minus some. Here the sample spans tens of thousands of clones, approximately 89% being singletons. This material consisted of PBMCs, taken from a glioma patient whose treatment included an IDH1 peptide vaccine. The receptors were sampled from a woman in her fifties or sixties with glioma. CDR3s include the opening cysteine and the closing phenylalanine or tryptophan. The order of the fields is CDR3 protein, CDR3 DNA, clone size, V gene, D gene, J gene. A D gene is named only where the DNA matches it firmly. Clone size is shown for a subset of rows, as once, few, many or a class of expanded clone.

CDR3: CASRPLWRGDLGETQYF; DNA: TGTGCCAGCAGGCCACTGTGGAGGGGGGATTTGGGAGAGACCCAGTACTTC; size: -; V: TRBV28; D: -; J: TRBJ2-5
CDR3: CASSQISGKDYEQYF; DNA: TGTGCCAGCAGCCAAATCTCAGGGAAGGACTACGAGCAGTACTTC; size: -; V: TRBV27; D: -; J: TRBJ2-7
CDR3: CASSVTGGGTEAFF; DNA: TGTGCCAGCAGCGTGACAGGGGGTGGCACTGAAGCTTTCTTT; size: -; V: TRBV5-4; D: TRBD1; J: TRBJ1-1
CDR3: CASSPRTGVNTEAFF; DNA: TGTGCCAGCAGTCCCCGGACAGGAGTGAACACTGAAGCTTTCTTT; size: -; V: TRBV28; D: TRBD1; J: TRBJ1-1
CDR3: CASSLASAAEKLFF; DNA: TGTGCCAGCAGCTTAGCTTCGGCAGCTGAAAAACTGTTTTTT; size: -; V: TRBV7-9; D: -; J: TRBJ1-4
CDR3: CASSIAPGQSYEQYF; DNA: TGTGCCAGTAGTATAGCCCCGGGACAATCCTACGAGCAGTACTTC; size: -; V: TRBV19; D: -; J: TRBJ2-7
CDR3: CASSFHQDQETQYF; DNA: TGTGCCAGCAGCTTTCACCAGGACCAAGAGACCCAGTACTTC; size: -; V: TRBV11-2; D: -; J: TRBJ2-5
CDR3: CASSELAGGLETQYF; DNA: TGCGCCAGCAGTGAGCTAGCGGGAGGTTTGGAGACCCAGTACTTC; size: once; V: TRBV10-1; D: TRBD2; J: TRBJ2-5
CDR3: CASSVSREQFF; DNA: TGTGCCAGCAGCGTATCGCGGGAGCAGTTCTTC; size: -; V: TRBV9; D: -; J: TRBJ2-1
CDR3: CASSVTRYNEQFF; DNA: TGCGCCAGCAGCGTGACCCGCTACAATGAGCAGTTCTTC; size: -; V: TRBV5-1; D: -; J: TRBJ2-1
CDR3: CASSLSLQGVAFF; DNA: TGTGCCAGCAGTTTATCCCTACAGGGGGTTGCTTTCTTT; size: few; V: TRBV28; D: TRBD1; J: TRBJ1-1
CDR3: CASSLEGTSPLHF; DNA: TGCGCCAGCAGCTTGGAGGGGACTTCACCCCTCCACTTT; size: -; V: TRBV5-1; D: -; J: TRBJ1-6
CDR3: CASSMRGAVTEAFF; DNA: TGTGCCAGTAGTATGCGGGGGGCCGTCACTGAAGCTTTCTTT; size: -; V: TRBV19; D: -; J: TRBJ1-1
CDR3: CASHAGPASPTQYF; DNA: TGTGCCAGCCACGCGGGCCCCGCTTCCCCAACCCAGTACTTC; size: -; V: TRBV6-6; D: -; J: TRBJ2-5
CDR3: CASSKPRRTVEELYGYTF; DNA: TGTGCCAGCAGCAAACCTCGACGGACTGTGGAGGAGCTATATGGCTACACCTTC; size: -; V: TRBV5-6; D: -; J: TRBJ1-2
CDR3: CATAQPTGGDEQYF; DNA: TGTGCCACCGCCCAGCCGACAGGGGGGGACGAGCAGTACTTC; size: -; V: TRBV28; D: TRBD1; J: TRBJ2-7
CDR3: CASSLSARSSTDTQYF; DNA: TGTGCCAGCAGTCTCTCAGCGAGGTCCTCCACAGATACGCAGTATTTT; size: -; V: TRBV27; D: -; J: TRBJ2-3
CDR3: CASSQDRGTPGELFF; DNA: TGTGCCAGCTCACAGGACAGGGGTACGCCCGGGGAGCTGTTTTTT; size: -; V: TRBV18; D: TRBD1; J: TRBJ2-2
CDR3: CASSKDEGAEDLFF; DNA: TGTGCCAGCAGCAAAGATGAGGGGGCGGAGGATCTTTTCTTT; size: -; V: TRBV21-1; D: -; J: TRBJ1-1
CDR3: CASSLGNNEQFF; DNA: TGTGCCAGCAGCCTGGGGAACAATGAGCAGTTCTTC; size: -; V: TRBV7-3; D: -; J: TRBJ2-1
CDR3: CASNLFTGNTEAFF; DNA: TGTGCCAGCAACTTATTTACAGGGAACACTGAAGCTTTCTTT; size: few; V: TRBV5-6; D: -; J: TRBJ1-1
CDR3: CASTPLDRGSDTQYF; DNA: TGTGCCAGCACACCCCTGGACAGGGGCTCAGATACGCAGTATTTT; size: -; V: TRBV6-1; D: TRBD1; J: TRBJ2-3
CDR3: CASSNPLASSSYNEQFF; DNA: TGTGCCAGTAGTAACCCACTAGCGTCTAGCTCCTACAATGAGCAGTTCTTC; size: -; V: TRBV19; D: TRBD2; J: TRBJ2-1
CDR3: CASSPDREKLFF; DNA: TGTGCCAGCAGCCCCGACAGGGAAAAACTGTTTTTT; size: -; V: TRBV6-5; D: -; J: TRBJ1-4
CDR3: CASSPNSASYEQYF; DNA: TGTGCCAGCAGTCCCAACTCGGCCAGCTACGAGCAGTACTTC; size: -; V: TRBV6-6; D: -; J: TRBJ2-7
CDR3: CASSLYSADTQYF; DNA: TGTGCCAGCAGTTTATATAGCGCAGATACGCAGTATTTT; size: -; V: TRBV28; D: -; J: TRBJ2-3
CDR3: CASSLGQGRSYNEQFF; DNA: TGTGCCAGCAGTTTAGGACAGGGTCGGTCCTACAATGAGCAGTTCTTC; size: -; V: TRBV6-5; D: TRBD1; J: TRBJ2-1
CDR3: CASSDSSGRVNEQFF; DNA: TGCGCCAGCAGTGATTCCAGCGGGAGGGTCAATGAGCAGTTCTTC; size: -; V: TRBV10-2; D: TRBD2; J: TRBJ2-1
CDR3: CASSQDPPYSGNTIYF; DNA: TGTGCCAGCAGCCAAGACCCCCCGTACTCTGGAAACACCATATATTTT; size: -; V: TRBV4-2; D: -; J: TRBJ1-3
CDR3: CASSRSGSSYEQYF; DNA: TGTGCCAGCAGCAGAAGCGGGAGCTCCTACGAGCAGTACTTC; size: -; V: TRBV9; D: TRBD2; J: TRBJ2-7
CDR3: CASIVQGTDTQYF; DNA: TGCGCCAGCATTGTACAGGGAACAGATACGCAGTATTTT; size: -; V: TRBV5-1; D: -; J: TRBJ2-3
CDR3: CASSLGTPSPYEQYF; DNA: TGTGCCAGCAGCTTAGGGACTCCTTCCCCCTACGAGCAGTACTTC; size: once; V: TRBV5-4; D: -; J: TRBJ2-7
CDR3: CASRAQRGVGSGNQPQHF; DNA: TGTGCCAGCAGGGCACAAAGAGGGGTGGGGTCTGGCAATCAGCCCCAGCATTTT; size: -; V: TRBV2; D: -; J: TRBJ1-5
CDR3: CASSLTGNEQYF; DNA: TGTGCCAGCAGCTTGACAGGGAACGAGCAGTACTTC; size: -; V: TRBV11-2; D: TRBD1; J: TRBJ2-7
CDR3: CASSLLAGVSGELFF; DNA: TGTGCCAGCAGCCTTCTAGCGGGAGTTTCCGGGGAGCTGTTTTTT; size: -; V: TRBV14; D: TRBD2; J: TRBJ2-2
CDR3: CASSLRDRDYNEQFF; DNA: TGTGCCAGTAGCCTCCGGGACAGGGATTACAATGAGCAGTTCTTC; size: -; V: TRBV19; D: TRBD1; J: TRBJ2-1